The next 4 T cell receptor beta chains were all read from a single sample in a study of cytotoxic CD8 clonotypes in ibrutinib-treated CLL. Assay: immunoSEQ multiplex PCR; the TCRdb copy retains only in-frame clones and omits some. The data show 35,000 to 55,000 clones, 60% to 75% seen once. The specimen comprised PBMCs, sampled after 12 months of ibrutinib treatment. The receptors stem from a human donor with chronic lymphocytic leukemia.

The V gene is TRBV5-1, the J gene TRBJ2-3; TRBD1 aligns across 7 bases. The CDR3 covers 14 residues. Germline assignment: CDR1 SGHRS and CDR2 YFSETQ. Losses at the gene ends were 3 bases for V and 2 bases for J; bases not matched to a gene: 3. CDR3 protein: CASSYGTDTDTQYF. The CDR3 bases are TGCGCCAGCAGCTATGGGACAGACACAGATACGCAGTATTTT.

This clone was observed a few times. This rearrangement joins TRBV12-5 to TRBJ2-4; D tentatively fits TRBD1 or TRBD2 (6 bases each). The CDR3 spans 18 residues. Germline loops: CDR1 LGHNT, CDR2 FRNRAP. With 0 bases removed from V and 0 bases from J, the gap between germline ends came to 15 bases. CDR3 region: CASGLVLGGPLAKNIQYF. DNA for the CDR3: TGTGCTAGTGGTTTGGTACTTGGGGGGCCACTAGCCAAAAACATTCAGTACTTC.

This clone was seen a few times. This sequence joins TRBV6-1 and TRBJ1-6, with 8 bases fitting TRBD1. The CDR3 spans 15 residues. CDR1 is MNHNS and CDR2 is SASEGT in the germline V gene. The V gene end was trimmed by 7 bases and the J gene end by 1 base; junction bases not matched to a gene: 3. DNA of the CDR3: TGTGCCAGCAAACAGGGGGGTTCCTATAATTCACCCCTCCACTTT. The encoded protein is CASKQGGSYNSPLHF.

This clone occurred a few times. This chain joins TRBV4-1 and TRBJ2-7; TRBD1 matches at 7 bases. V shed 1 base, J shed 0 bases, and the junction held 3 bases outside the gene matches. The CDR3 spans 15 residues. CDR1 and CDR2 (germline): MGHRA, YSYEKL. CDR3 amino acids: CASSQGTGSSYEQYF. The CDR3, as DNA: TGCGCCAGCAGCCAAGGGACAGGCAGCTCCTACGAGCAGTACTTC.